A single sample is the source of the 13 T cell receptor beta chains below, sequenced in a study of CD8+ T cells in alopecia areata. Following RNA extraction, reverse transcription yielded cDNA that acted as the sequencing template. Libraries were prepared by immunoSEQ multiplex PCR; TCRdb keeps only in-frame clonotypes and omits some of them. This sample has about 150,000 clones; approximately 45% occur once, and the top ten carry about 6.4%. Sample: CD4+ T cells sorted from blood. These receptor sequences come from a human donor with alopecia areata.

The chain employs TRBV4-1 and TRBJ2-2; 8 bases match TRBD2. V shed 5 bases, J shed 6 bases, and the junction held 5 bases outside the gene matches. The CDR3 has 14 residues. Germline lookup yields CDR1 MGHRA and CDR2 YSYEKL. The CDR3 nucleotides read TGCGCCAGCAGCTCGCCGGGACTAGCCGGGGAGCTGTTTTTT. This translates into CASSSPGLAGELFF.

The gene calls are TRBV4-1 and TRBJ2-5, with 7 bases identical to TRBD2. The CDR3 is 15 amino acids. V was pared by 3 bases and J by 5 bases, with 9 bases of the junction left unmatched. The germline CDR1 and CDR2 sequences are MGHRA and YSYEKL. CDR3 protein: CASSQGDRGGETQYF. The DNA for the CDR3 is TGCGCCAGCAGCCAGGGTGATAGGGGAGGGGAGACCCAGTACTTC.

The J gene is TRBJ1-2, the V gene TRBV29-1; 8 bases line up with TRBD1. CDR1 is SQVTM and CDR2 is ANQGSEA in the germline V gene. V shed 7 bases and J 2 bases; nucleotides not matched to a gene: 6. CDR3 length equals 13 residues. CDR3 sequence: CSAATGVNYGYTF. In nucleotides, the CDR3 is TGCAGCGCCGCGACAGGGGTAAACTATGGCTACACCTTC.

The genes are TRBV5-1 and TRBJ1-5, with D perhaps TRBD1 (6 bases). The germline gives CDR1 SGHRS, CDR2 YFSETQ. There are 16 residues in the CDR3. V was shortened by 0 bases and J by 3 bases, with 13 bases between the two germline ends. CDR3 nucleotides: TGCGCCAGCAGCTTGGGCGGGGGCGATAACAATCAGCCCCAGCATTTT. Encoded protein: CASSLGGGDNNQPQHF.

This chain links TRBV30 with TRBJ2-7, with no clear D. CDR3 length: 14 amino acids. The germline V and J ends were trimmed by 3 bases and 6 bases, with 18 bases remaining between them. Germline V gene data show CDR1 as GTSNPN and CDR2 as SVGIG (reference sequence). CDR3 nucleotide sequence: TGTGCCTGGAGGGGCGCAGTTATGCTCGGCGAGCAGTACTTC. This translates into CAWRGAVMLGEQYF. The full variable domain, its missing parts supplied by reference TRBV30 and TRBJ2-7, is SQTIHQWPATLVQPVGSPLSLECTVEGTSNPNLYWYRQAAGRGLQLLFYSVGIGQISSEVPQNLSASRPQDRQFILSSKKLLLSDSGFYLCAWRGAVMLGEQYFGPGTRLTVT.

This clone was counted a few times. This chain joins TRBV29-1 and TRBJ2-4; D ambiguous. The CDR3 is 14 residues long. The germline gives CDR1 SQVTM, CDR2 ANQGSEA. Trimming shortened V by 4 bases and J by 0 bases, and 10 bases separated the two germline ends. The chain's CDR3 is CSVGSRLAKNIQYF. The CDR3 DNA reads TGCAGCGTTGGCAGCCGACTAGCCAAAAACATTCAGTACTTC.

A few counts support this clone. This chain uses TRBV6-6 with TRBJ2-5; D uncertain. The CDR3 spans 13 residues. CDR1 is MNHNY, CDR2 SVGAGI, per germline (reference sequence). The V gene lost 4 bases and the J gene lost 1 base, with 7 bases spanning the gap. CDR3 loop: CASSSEIQETQYF. Written as DNA, the CDR3 is TGTGCCAGCAGTTCGGAGATCCAAGAGACCCAGTACTTC.

The chain links TRBV27 to TRBJ2-1; TRBD2 matches at 7 bases. Germline lookup yields CDR1 MNHEY and CDR2 SMNVEV (reference sequence). The CDR3 covers 15 residues. V was clipped by 6 bases and J by 4 bases; unmatched bases: 9. CDR3 sequence (DNA): TGTGCCAGCAGAAACATGCCGCGGGGGTACAATGAGCAGTTCTTC. Its translation is CASRNMPRGYNEQFF.

This clone was seen a handful of times. The V gene is TRBV30, the J gene TRBJ2-5; 12 positions agree with TRBD2. The CDR3 contains 16 residues. Per the germline V gene, CDR1 is GTSNPN and CDR2 is SVGIG (reference sequence). The V segment lost 3 bases and the J segment 0 bases; nucleotides outside the gene matches: 5. The CDR3 reads CAWRYRLAGDQETQYF. The CDR3, as DNA: TGTGCCTGGAGATATCGACTAGCGGGAGACCAAGAGACCCAGTACTTC.

This clone has only a few counts. This sequence joins TRBV29-1 and TRBJ1-2, with D uncertain. The length of the CDR3 is 12 residues. CDR1 is SQVTM, CDR2 ANQGSEA, per germline. V was trimmed by 2 bases and J by 6 bases, leaving 10 bases between them. CDR3 bases: TGCAGCGTTGAAAGAGGAGGAAATGGCTACACCTTC. This sequence encodes CSVERGGNGYTF.

The V gene is TRBV29-1, the J gene TRBJ1-5; 8 bases agree with TRBD1. Germline lookup yields CDR1 SQVTM and CDR2 ANQGSEA. The CDR3 sequence is 16 residues long. V gave up 2 bases and J gave up 4 bases; unmatched junction bases: 10. The CDR3 DNA reads TGCAGCGTTGAACCTAGGGGACAGGAAGGAAATCAGCCCCAGCATTTT. Its translation is CSVEPRGQEGNQPQHF. The full variable domain, in which reference TRBV29-1 and TRBJ1-5 provide the parts outside the CDR3, is SAVISQKPSRDICQRGTSLTIQCQVDSQVTMMFWYRQQPGQSLTLIATANQGSEATYESGFVIDKFPISRPNLTFSTLTVSNMSPEDSSIYLCSVEPRGQEGNQPQHFGDGTRLSIL.

This clone showed up just a few times. The rearrangement uses TRBV29-1 and TRBJ2-1, with D possibly matching TRBD2 (5 bases). Germline values: CDR1 SQVTM, CDR2 ANQGSEA. The CDR3 has 15 residues. The ends were cut back, 4 bases at V and 1 base at J, with 14 bases in the middle. The CDR3 nucleotides read TGCAGCGTTGGGCAGGCTAGCTCTTCCTACAATGAGCAGTTCTTC. It is translated as CSVGQASSSYNEQFF.

The chain couples TRBV29-1 to TRBJ2-7; D might be TRBD1 (8 bases). Trimming stripped 5 bases from V and 3 bases from J, with 23 bases between. The germline CDR1 and CDR2 sequences are SQVTM and ANQGSEA. The CDR3 contains 16 residues. The CDR3 region is CSVLGGAGTGHYEQYF. In DNA form, the CDR3 reads TGCAGCGTTCTAGGGGGGGCAGGGACAGGTCACTACGAGCAGTACTTC.